The 15 T cell receptor beta chains listed next were all sequenced from one sample in a study of response to subunit inactivated influenza vaccine. TCRdb reprocessed the RT-PCR reads via MiXCR and lists one record per CDR3 protein. The sample holds about half a million distinct CDR3 sequences, approximately 7.7% seen once. The material was PBMCs from blood, obtained around 25 months after vaccination. Receptor source: a man aged 50-75 years who received an inactivated influenza vaccine.

The rearrangement links TRBV2 to TRBJ2-1; 9 bases are a match to TRBD2. The germline CDR1 and CDR2 sequences are SNHLY and FYNNEI. J gave up 8 bases and V 3 bases, and 5 bases lay outside the gene matches. The CDR3 contains 14 residues. CDR3 region: CASSEREGLYEQFF. The DNA of the CDR3 is TGTGCCAGCAGTGAGCGGGAGGGCCTATATGAGCAGTTCTTC.

This clonotype occurred many times. The chain is built from TRBV29-1 and TRBJ2-7; D could derive from TRBD1 or TRBD2 (5 bases each). V dropped 4 bases and J dropped 9 bases, with 13 bases sitting between them. This CDR3 comprises 11 residues. The germline V gene encodes CDR1 SQVTM and CDR2 ANQGSEA. CDR3 coding DNA: TGCAGCGTTGGATCCAGGGAGACGCAGTACTTC. Translated: CSVGSRETQYF.

This clonotype was observed many times. The V and J genes are TRBV15 and TRBJ2-3, with no clear D. V lost 0 bases, J lost 3 bases, and 13 bases lay in between. The CDR3 runs 16 residues. CDR1 and CDR2 from the germline V gene are LNHNV and YYDKDF (reference sequence). CDR3: CATSRDRNGGTDTQYF. DNA for the CDR3: TGTGCCACCAGCAGAGATCGGAACGGTGGGACAGATACGCAGTATTTT.

This clonotype occurred many times. The genes are TRBV20-1 and TRBJ1-2, with D uncertain. V lost 3 bases to trimming and J lost 4 bases, with 9 bases between them. The length of the CDR3 is 12 residues. Germline V gene data show CDR1 as DFQATT and CDR2 as SNEGSKA (reference sequence). In nucleotides, the CDR3 is TGCAGTGCTAGCGGGGTTGTCTATGGCTACACCTTC. It translates to CSASGVVYGYTF.

There are many counts of this clonotype. This rearrangement joins TRBV15 to TRBJ2-4; no firm D call. Trimming removed 0 bases at V and 2 bases at J, with 8 bases between. The CDR3 length is 15 residues. CDR1 and CDR2 from the germline V gene are LNHNV and YYDKDF (reference sequence). The CDR3 is CATSRDLGTKNIQYF. The CDR3 region has the DNA TGTGCCACCAGCAGAGATCTAGGGACCAAAAACATTCAGTACTTC.

The V gene is TRBV20-1, the J gene TRBJ2-5; D gene uncertain. With 1 base removed from V and 6 bases from J, the gap between germline ends came to 9 bases. Germline V gene data show CDR1 as DFQATT and CDR2 as SNEGSKA (reference sequence). This CDR3 is 12 amino acids long. The CDR3 DNA follows: TGCAGTGCTAGAGGACAAAGCCAGACCCAGTACTTC. Amino acid sequence: CSARGQSQTQYF.

This chain links TRBV7-6 with TRBJ2-7; D unresolved. Per germline, CDR1 SGHVS and CDR2 FNYEAQ. Trimming stripped 1 base from V and 0 bases from J, with 7 bases between. The length of the CDR3 is 14 residues. This CDR3 is CASSLGIDSYEQYF. CDR3 bases: TGTGCCAGCAGCTTAGGGATAGACTCCTACGAGCAGTACTTC.

This chain connects TRBV20-1 to TRBJ2-3; 11 nucleotides match TRBD2. The CDR3 covers 16 residues. Trimming removed 1 base from V and 0 bases from J; junction bases left unmatched: 3. In germline, CDR1 is DFQATT, CDR2 SNEGSKA (reference sequence). The chain's CDR3 is CSARGGLAASTDTQYF. CDR3 nucleotides: TGCAGTGCTAGAGGGGGACTAGCGGCTAGCACAGATACGCAGTATTTT.

This clonotype was seen many times. V and J are TRBV29-1 and TRBJ2-3; TRBD2 aligns across 15 bases. Germline assignment: CDR1 SQVTM and CDR2 ANQGSEA. The CDR3 has 16 residues. V lost 1 base, J lost 4 bases, and 3 bases stayed unmatched. DNA for the CDR3: TGCAGCGTTGAAGGGACTAGCGGGAGGGCCCCAGATACGCAGTATTTT. It codes for CSVEGTSGRAPDTQYF.

This sequence joins TRBV21-1 and TRBJ2-5; the table gives TRBD2 as D, unverified against the DNA. TRBV21-1 is a recognized pseudogene. The CDR3 is 16 amino acids. The CDR3 nucleotides read TGTGCCAGCAGCCTCCATGTAGCGGGTTGCCAAGAGACCCAGTACTTC. It codes for CASSLHVAGCQETQYF.

This chain joins TRBV2 and TRBJ2-4; tentatively, D is TRBD2 (6 bases). V gave up 3 bases and J gave up 0 bases, with 15 bases separating them. The CDR3 totals 17 residues. Looked up from germline, CDR1 is SNHLY and CDR2 is FYNNEI. The CDR3 bases are TGTGCCAGCAGTGACCGGGGACTTCTTACAGCCAAAAACATTCAGTACTTC. As protein: CASSDRGLLTAKNIQYF. Full variable domain (rest looked up from reference TRBV2 and TRBJ2-4): EPEVTQTPSHQVTQMGQEVILRCVPISNHLYFYWYRQILGQKVEFLVSFYNNEISEKSEIFDDQFSVERPDGSNFTLKIRSTKLEDSAMYFCASSDRGLLTAKNIQYFGAGTRLSVL.

This clonotype has only a few counts. J is TRBJ2-7 and V is TRBV20-1; no clear D. The CDR3 length is 11 residues. The germline V gene encodes CDR1 DFQATT and CDR2 SNEGSKA (reference sequence). V lost 5 bases and J lost 11, with 16 bases in between. This CDR3 is CSAPDGAIKYF. The DNA for the CDR3 is TGCAGTGCTCCGGACGGCGCGATCAAGTACTTC.

This clonotype was observed a handful of times. The chain joins TRBV10-3 to TRBJ2-1, with D unclear. V was trimmed by 7 bases and J by 5 bases, leaving 9 bases between them. This CDR3 is built from 12 residues. Germline lookup yields CDR1 ENHRY and CDR2 SYGVKD. The CDR3 sequence is CAIMGNNNEQFF. In DNA, the CDR3 is TGTGCCATCATGGGCAACAACAATGAGCAGTTCTTC.

The sample holds many counts of this clonotype. The rearrangement uses TRBV20-1 and TRBJ1-1; a possible D gene is TRBD1 (5 bases). The length of the CDR3 is 13 residues. CDR1 is DFQATT, CDR2 SNEGSKA, per germline (reference sequence). V was trimmed by 6 bases and J by 1 base, leaving 12 bases between them. The CDR3 protein is CSASGPTNTEAFF. The CDR3 DNA follows: TGCAGTGCCTCGGGACCCACGAACACTGAAGCTTTCTTT.

This clonotype was observed a handful of times. V and J are TRBV2 and TRBJ2-1, with 9 nucleotides matching TRBD2. The germline CDR1 and CDR2 sequences are SNHLY and FYNNEI. The CDR3 has 16 residues. The trim removed 1 base at V and 4 bases at J, leaving 5 bases unmatched. The CDR3 is CASSEGLAGTYNEQFF. The CDR3 DNA sequence: TGTGCCAGCAGTGAAGGGCTAGCGGGAACTTACAATGAGCAGTTCTTC.